One and the same sample provided the 4 T cell receptor beta chains below, sequenced in a study of OX40 agonist ivuxolimab in advanced cancers. The assay was immunoSEQ multiplex PCR, and TCRdb's table has in-frame clones only and misses some. The table includes about 66,000 clones, over 65% detected once. Specimen: CD4+ or CD8+ T cells sorted from blood, collected in a trial of the OX40 agonist ivuxolimab. All receptors derive from an adult with an advanced solid tumor such as melanoma, head and neck, liver or kidney cancer.

The sample holds a few counts of this clone. V is TRBV19 and J is TRBJ1-5, with 9 bases that match TRBD1. The CDR3 length is 17 residues. Losses at the gene ends were 6 bases for V and 3 bases for J; bases not matched to a gene: 12. The V gene's germline CDR1 is LNHDA and CDR2 SQIVND (reference sequence). The CDR3 reads CASSLGTGIPYNQPQHF. In DNA form, the CDR3 reads TGTGCCAGTAGCTTAGGGACAGGGATCCCATACAATCAGCCCCAGCATTTT.

The chain combines TRBV18 with TRBJ1-1; D is undetermined. This CDR3 has 12 amino acids. V was trimmed by 0 bases and J by 10 bases, leaving 9 bases between them. Per the germline V gene, CDR1 is KGHSH and CDR2 is LQKENI. CDR3 nucleotides: TGTGCCAGCTCACCACCTGTGGGGATAGCTTTCTTT. Translating it yields CASSPPVGIAFF.

The chain employs TRBV18 and TRBJ1-2; possible D gene TRBD1, 5 bases. The CDR3 sequence is 12 residues long. Germline V CDR1 and CDR2: KGHSH, LQKENI. V was cut by 4 bases and J by 8 bases, with 11 bases left in between. The chain's CDR3 is CASSRQGEGYTF. CDR3 nucleotide sequence: TGTGCCAGCTCACGGCAGGGTGAGGGCTACACCTTC.

The genes are TRBV7-2 and TRBJ2-7; D uncertain. The V gene lost 3 bases and the J gene lost 2 bases, with 11 bases spanning the gap. Germline CDR1 SGHTA, CDR2 FQGNSA. The length of the CDR3 is 14 residues. The CDR3 region is CASSFKVGTYEQYF. The CDR3 nucleotides read TGTGCCAGCAGCTTCAAAGTCGGAACCTACGAGCAGTACTTC.